The 17 T cell receptor beta chains below were found in one sample sequenced in a study of cytomegalovirus exposure and HLA in healthy donors (dated by TCRdb to the late 2010s). The receptor library was made with the immunoSEQ multiplex PCR assay. For the multiplex PCR, a mixture combining 60 forward primers for TCR Vbeta segments and 13 reverse primers for TCR Jbeta segments was used. This is the immuneACCESS table as TCRdb keeps it, with only in-frame sequences that have V and J called. A part of the clones is gone; compared with another copy, unresolved V genes explain less than half, and the rest is unexplained. This sample comprises approximately 180,000 clones, 81% of them detected only once. The top ten constitute approximately 2% of the sample. The material sequenced was PBMCs. The receptors stem from a man between 18 and 35 years old in good health and CMV-seronegative.

The CDR3 is CASRQPDSMNTEAFF. DNA for the CDR3: TGTGCCAGCAGACAACCGGACAGCATGAACACTGAAGCTTTCTTT. This rearrangement joins TRBV11-1 to TRBJ1-1; D might be TRBD1 (6 bases). The length of the CDR3 is 15 residues. Germline CDR1 SGHAT, CDR2 FQDESV (reference sequence). Deletions cut 6 bases from V and 0 bases from J, with 14 bases between.

In its sample, this clone was seen once. The rearrangement links TRBV5-6 to TRBJ2-7; 7 bases are shared with TRBD1. Germline V gives CDR1 SGHDT, CDR2 YYEEEE. The V and J ends lost 0 bases and 2 bases, in that order; junction bases with no gene match: 5. There are 15 residues in the CDR3. CDR3 amino acids: CASSLVGQATYEQYF. CDR3 sequence (DNA): TGTGCCAGCAGCTTGGTCGGACAGGCCACCTACGAGCAGTACTTC.

The chain recombines TRBV2 with TRBJ1-4; tentative D call: TRBD1 (5 bases). The CDR3 consists of 13 residues. V lost 6 bases and J 4 bases, leaving 9 bases between the germline ends. Germline CDR1 reads SNHLY; CDR2 reads FYNNEI. CDR3 amino acids: CASSGGYNEKLFF. CDR3 bases: TGTGCCAGCAGCGGGGGGTATAATGAAAAACTGTTTTTT.

The genes are TRBV9 and TRBJ2-3, with no clear D. The CDR3 extends over 13 amino acids. The V end was cut by 4 bases, the J end by 2 bases, with 8 bases between. Germline CDR1 is SGDLS and CDR2 is YYNGEE. The CDR3 sequence is CASSPRLTDTQYF. DNA for the CDR3: TGTGCCAGCAGCCCTCGACTCACAGATACGCAGTATTTT.

This clone came up a few times. V and J are TRBV7-2 and TRBJ2-5; 9 positions match TRBD2. From germline, CDR1 is SGHTA and CDR2 FQGNSA. CDR3 size: 18 residues. V was pared by 0 bases and J by 1 base, with 9 bases of the junction left unmatched. The CDR3 reads CASSLAWAGGPPQETQYF. Written as DNA, the CDR3 is TGTGCCAGCAGCTTAGCATGGGCGGGAGGGCCCCCCCAAGAGACCCAGTACTTC.

This sequence joins TRBV4-3 and TRBJ2-4; D gene uncertain. Germline V lookup: CDR1 LGHNA, CDR2 YSLEER. V was clipped by 0 bases and J by 6 bases, with 12 bases between them. The CDR3 covers 15 residues. DNA for the CDR3: TGCGCCAGCAGCCAAGAGGGTCTTACGGGAAACATTCAGTACTTC. It encodes CASSQEGLTGNIQYF.

In the case of this clone: Different DNA sequences within this sample yield the same CDR3. The chain couples TRBV5-1 to TRBJ2-1; 10 nucleotides align to TRBD2. The CDR3 loop spans 14 amino acids. V was clipped by 4 bases and J by 8 bases; unmatched bases: 6. Germline V gene lookup returns CDR1 SGHRS and CDR2 YFSETQ. The CDR3 protein is CASSPGLATDEQFF. The CDR3 coding sequence is TGCGCCAGCAGCCCGGGACTAGCGACGGATGAGCAGTTCTTC.

The CDR3 spells CAIGQGALDEQYF. The CDR3, as DNA: TGTGCCATCGGACAGGGGGCGCTTGACGAGCAGTACTTC. The V call is TRBV10-3, the J call TRBJ2-7; 11 positions match TRBD1. V lost 8 bases, J lost 5 bases, and 5 bases stayed unmatched. Per the germline V gene, CDR1 is ENHRY and CDR2 is SYGVKD. The CDR3 spans 13 residues.

This sequence joins TRBV28 and TRBJ1-6; D is unclear. This CDR3 contains 16 residues. V was trimmed by 3 bases and J by 5 bases, leaving 14 bases between them. Germline assignment: CDR1 MDHEN and CDR2 SYDVKM. As DNA, the CDR3 is TGTGCCAGCAGTTTGTGGCGGGGAATTAATAATTCACCCCTCCACTTT. This sequence encodes CASSLWRGINNSPLHF.

The rearrangement links TRBV20-1 to TRBJ1-4; weak D call: TRBD1 (6 bases). Trimming pared 7 bases from V and 8 bases from J, leaving 11 bases between. The CDR3 is made up of 11 amino acids. Germline CDR1 DFQATT, CDR2 SNEGSKA (reference sequence). CDR3 sequence: CSVGDTEKLFF. CDR3 DNA sequence: TGCAGTGTGGGGGACACCGAAAAACTGTTTTTT.

The chain recombines TRBV5-6 with TRBJ1-2; unclear D gene. The V and J ends lost 0 bases and 2 bases respectively, with 8 bases between them. The CDR3 covers 14 residues. Germline-derived CDR1 and CDR2 are SGHDT and YYEEEE. CDR3 sequence: CASSLGRVNYGYTF. DNA for the CDR3: TGTGCCAGCAGCTTGGGGAGGGTAAACTATGGCTACACCTTC.

The chain links TRBV5-6 to TRBJ2-3; D not resolved. Germline CDR1 SGHDT, CDR2 YYEEEE. The CDR3 totals 15 residues. Trimming removed 0 bases at V and 1 base at J, with 9 bases between. The CDR3 loop reads CASSLVGQGTDTQYF. The CDR3 region has the DNA TGTGCCAGCAGCTTGGTCGGTCAGGGCACAGATACGCAGTATTTT. The full variable domain, rest sourced from reference TRBV5-6 and TRBJ2-3, is DAGVTQSPTHLIKTRGQQVTLRCSPKSGHDTVSWYQQALGQGPQFIFQYYEEEERQRGNFPDRFSGHQFPNYSSELNVNALLLGDSALYLCASSLVGQGTDTQYFGPGTRLTVL.

V gene TRBV7-2 combines with J gene TRBJ2-7; D is uncertain. Trimming left V 2 bases short and J 6 bases short, with 5 bases between. The V gene's germline CDR1 is SGHTA and CDR2 FQGNSA. The CDR3 consists of 11 residues. The CDR3 nucleotides read TGTGCCAGCAGCTTAACCAGCGAGCAGTACTTC. Translation gives CASSLTSEQYF.

The chain combines TRBV27 with TRBJ2-7; 9 bases are shared with TRBD2. Germline CDR1 is MNHEY and CDR2 is SMNVEV (reference sequence). This CDR3 is 14 amino acids long. V lost 2 bases, J lost 3 bases, and 2 bases stayed unmatched. The CDR3 here is CASSLLAGYYEQYF. The CDR3 nucleotides read TGTGCCAGCAGTTTACTAGCGGGATACTACGAGCAGTACTTC.

The chain recombines TRBV5-1 with TRBJ2-2; 10 bases are shared with TRBD2. V was pared by 3 bases and J by 5 bases, with 7 bases of the junction left unmatched. CDR3 length: 16 amino acids. Germline-derived CDR1 and CDR2 are SGHRS and YFSETQ. CDR3 DNA sequence: TGCGCCAGCAGCTCCGGACTAGCGGACGGTACCGGGGAGCTGTTTTTT. Amino acid sequence: CASSSGLADGTGELFF.

The chain carries TRBV11-3 and TRBJ2-1; perhaps TRBD1 as D (6 bases). CDR1 is SGHNT, CDR2 YENEEA, per germline. V lost 3 bases to trimming and J lost 5 bases, with 14 bases between them. This CDR3 is 15 amino acids long. CDR3 coding DNA: TGTGCCAGCAGCTTGGGCAGGGGTGCTGACAATGAGCAGTTCTTC. Its protein product is CASSLGRGADNEQFF.

The J gene is TRBJ2-1, the V gene TRBV4-1; 10 bases align to TRBD2. With 1 base clipped from V and 5 bases from J, the junction kept 2 bases outside the gene matches. This CDR3 contains 15 residues. Germline V CDR1 and CDR2: MGHRA, YSYEKL. In DNA, the CDR3 is TGCGCCAGCAGCCAAGTAGCGGGAGGAGACAATGAGCAGTTCTTC. Translated: CASSQVAGGDNEQFF.